This record covers a single T cell receptor (beta chain). This specimen belongs to a study of CD8 T cells in Susac syndrome. The CDR3 has 15 amino acids. Germline V lookup: CDR1 SGHRS, CDR2 YFSETQ. Trimming cost V 6 bases and J 1 base; bases outside gene matches: 10. When the RNA was reverse transcribed, random hexamers were used with an input of roughly 0.5 to 1 ug. TCRdb re-called the immunoSEQ multiplex PCR reads with MiXCR, one entry per CDR3 protein. Of around 79,000 distinct CDR3 sequences listed, approximately 93% are singletons. The material sequenced was CD8+ T cells from PBMCs. This chain connects TRBV5-1 to TRBJ2-7, with 7 nucleotides matching TRBD1. This clonotype was obtained from a human donor with Susac syndrome. As DNA, the CDR3 is TGCGCCAGCAATACTGAGACAGGGAATTCCTACGAGCAGTACTTC. It codes for CASNTETGNSYEQYF.